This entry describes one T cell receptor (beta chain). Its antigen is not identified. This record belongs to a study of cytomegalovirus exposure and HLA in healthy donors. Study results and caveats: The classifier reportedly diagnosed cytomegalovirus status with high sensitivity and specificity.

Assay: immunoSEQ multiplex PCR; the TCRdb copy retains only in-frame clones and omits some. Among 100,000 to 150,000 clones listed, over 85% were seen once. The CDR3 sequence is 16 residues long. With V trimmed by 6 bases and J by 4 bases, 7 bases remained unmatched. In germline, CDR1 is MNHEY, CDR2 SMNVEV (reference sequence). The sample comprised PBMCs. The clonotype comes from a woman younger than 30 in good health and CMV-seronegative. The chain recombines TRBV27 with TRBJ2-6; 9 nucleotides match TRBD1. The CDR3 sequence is CASRKGTGTGANVLTF. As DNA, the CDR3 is TGTGCCAGCAGGAAAGGGACAGGGACCGGGGCCAACGTCCTGACTTTC.